The 20 T cell receptor beta chains below all came from one sample that was sequenced in a study of shared clonotypes between healthy human individuals. The assay was immunoSEQ multiplex PCR, and TCRdb's table has in-frame clones only and misses some. In the table there are under 600,000 clones, 70% to 80% of which are singletons. The sample was PBMCs. These receptor sequences come from a woman in her 40s in good health. Some clones in this sample may be carry-over from other donors' samples.

The chain recombines TRBV6-5 with TRBJ2-7; no clear D gene. Germline loops: CDR1 MNHEY, CDR2 SVGAGI. The CDR3 contains 13 residues. Trimming took off 3 bases at V and 2 bases at J, with 8 bases between the two ends. The chain's CDR3 is CASSYLDTYEQYF. The CDR3 region has the DNA TGTGCCAGCAGTTATTTGGATACCTACGAGCAGTACTTC.

The chain employs TRBV19 and TRBJ1-1; D remains unclear. Germline V gene data show CDR1 as LNHDA and CDR2 as SQIVND (reference sequence). The length of the CDR3 is 15 residues. V shed 3 bases and J shed 0 bases, with 11 bases lying between them. DNA of the CDR3: TGTGCCAGTAGTATGTTCGCCGGGATGAACACTGAAGCTTTCTTT. Translated, it gives CASSMFAGMNTEAFF.

This chain links TRBV10-1 with TRBJ2-1; weak D call: TRBD1 (6 bases). The V gene lost 6 bases and the J gene lost 3 bases, with 12 bases spanning the gap. This CDR3 contains 14 residues. The V gene's germline CDR1 is WNHNN and CDR2 SYGVQD (reference sequence). CDR3: CASSSGVLYNEQFF. Here the CDR3 DNA reads TGCGCCAGCAGCTCAGGGGTGCTCTACAATGAGCAGTTCTTC.

A word on this clone: This is likely an artifact of a read error, given a far larger clone one base away. J is TRBJ2-1 and V is TRBV5-8; D ambiguous. There are 15 residues in the CDR3. Germline V gene data show CDR1 as SGHTS and CDR2 as YDEGEE. V was clipped by 2 bases and J by 0 bases, with 9 bases between them. In DNA form, the CDR3 reads TGTGCCAGCAGCTTCGGCCTTAGCTCCTACAATGAGCAGTTCTTC. Translating gives CASSFGLSSYNEQFF.

Many counts were recorded for this clone. The chain carries TRBV5-6 and TRBJ2-2; 9 nucleotides align to TRBD2. The CDR3 totals 15 residues. The ends lost 3 bases at V and 6 bases at J; junction bases unmatched: 6. The germline CDR1 and CDR2 sequences are SGHDT and YYEEEE. The CDR3 loop is CASSWREGLAGELFF. CDR3 nucleotides: TGTGCCAGCAGCTGGCGGGAGGGCCTAGCCGGGGAGCTGTTTTTT. The full variable domain, its missing parts supplied by reference TRBV5-6 and TRBJ2-2, is DAGVTQSPTHLIKTRGQQVTLRCSPKSGHDTVSWYQQALGQGPQFIFQYYEEEERQRGNFPDRFSGHQFPNYSSELNVNALLLGDSALYLCASSWREGLAGELFFGEGSRLTVL.

The chain couples TRBV5-1 to TRBJ2-2, with 9 bases that match TRBD1. The CDR3 covers 15 residues. Germline trimming cut 6 bases from V and 3 bases from J; bases unmatched to any gene: 6. Per the germline V gene, CDR1 is SGHRS and CDR2 is YFSETQ. As DNA, the CDR3 is TGCGCCAGCACCCCCCGGACAGGGGACACCGGGGAGCTGTTTTTT. This sequence encodes CASTPRTGDTGELFF.

This clone was observed a single time. V gene TRBV19 combines with J gene TRBJ1-1; 9 bases map to TRBD1. CDR3 length: 16 residues. CDR1 is LNHDA and CDR2 is SQIVND in the germline V gene (reference sequence). V lost 2 bases to trimming and J lost 1 base; unmatched junction nucleotides: 5. This CDR3 is CASSISQGAKNTEAFF. CDR3 coding DNA: TGTGCCAGTAGTATATCACAGGGGGCGAAGAACACTGAAGCTTTCTTT.

DNA of the CDR3: TGTGCCAGCAGCTTAGCGTGGGGTGAAGAGACCCAGTACTTC. Translating it yields CASSLAWGEETQYF. The chain uses TRBV7-9 and TRBJ2-5; the D is unclear. The V end lost 0 bases, the J end lost 3 bases, and 8 bases lay between the germline ends. This CDR3 comprises 14 residues. Germline V gene sequence: CDR1 SEHNR, CDR2 FQNEAQ (reference sequence).

The rearrangement joins TRBV5-3 to TRBJ2-7; D might be TRBD1 (6 bases). TRBV5-3 is flagged as an ORF with uncertain function. The CDR3 runs to 15 residues. The V and J ends lost 2 bases and 0 bases respectively, with 12 bases between them. The CDR3 region is CARSFQTGDSYEQYF. CDR3 DNA: TGTGCCAGAAGCTTCCAGACAGGTGACTCCTACGAGCAGTACTTC.

V usage is TRBV4-2 and J usage is TRBJ1-2; D not resolved. Germline V lookup: CDR1 LGHNA, CDR2 YNFKEQ. The length of the CDR3 is 14 residues. Trimming stripped 1 base from V and 8 bases from J, with 14 bases between. CDR3 in DNA: TGTGCCAGCAGCCAAGTCGGACCTGCCGGGGGCTACACCTTC. Residues: CASSQVGPAGGYTF.

The chain links TRBV27 to TRBJ1-1; D perhaps matches TRBD1 (5 bases). CDR3 length: 15 residues. Germline lookup yields CDR1 MNHEY and CDR2 SMNVEV (reference sequence). The V end lost 5 bases, the J end lost 0 bases, and 13 bases lay between the germline ends. CDR3 in amino acids: CASSPGRFLNTEAFF. The CDR3 DNA is TGTGCCAGCAGTCCGGGACGGTTTTTGAACACTGAAGCTTTCTTT.

V is TRBV9 and J is TRBJ2-3; 10 bases are shared with TRBD2. With V trimmed by 4 bases and J by 3 bases, 5 bases remained unmatched. Germline CDR1 reads SGDLS; CDR2 reads YYNGEE. CDR3 length: 15 amino acids. The CDR3 region is CASSPWTSGTDTQYF. The CDR3 DNA follows: TGTGCCAGCAGCCCCTGGACTAGCGGAACAGATACGCAGTATTTT.

The V and J genes are TRBV7-8 and TRBJ1-4; D gene unclear. V was shortened by 8 bases and J by 5 bases, with 9 bases between the two germline ends. There are 12 residues in the CDR3. CDR1 SGHVS and CDR2 FQNEAQ come from the germline V gene. The CDR3 loop reads CASGKPNEKLFF. The CDR3 DNA is TGTGCCAGCGGGAAGCCGAATGAAAAACTGTTTTTT.

The chain recombines TRBV19 with TRBJ1-2; unclear D gene. The CDR3 has 13 amino acids. Trimming took off 5 bases at V and 6 bases at J, with 13 bases between the two ends. Germline V gene lookup returns CDR1 LNHDA and CDR2 SQIVND (reference sequence). CDR3 in DNA: TGTGCCAGTAGTCGTGGAACCGCACATGGCTACACCTTC. This encodes CASSRGTAHGYTF.

This clone was picked up a small number of times. The V and J genes are TRBV2 and TRBJ1-1; perhaps TRBD1 as D (5 bases). Germline lookup yields CDR1 SNHLY and CDR2 FYNNEI. The CDR3 runs 15 residues. V lost 1 base to trimming and J lost 0 bases, with 9 bases between them. This chain's CDR3 is CASSEGMGVNTEAFF. In DNA, the CDR3 is TGTGCCAGCAGTGAAGGGATGGGGGTGAACACTGAAGCTTTCTTT.

In this sample, this clone turned up once. The chain uses TRBV6-6 and TRBJ1-1; D is uncertain. Germline V lookup: CDR1 MNHNY, CDR2 SVGAGI (reference sequence). Trimming pared 7 bases from V and 7 bases from J, leaving 25 bases between. This CDR3 contains 16 residues. DNA of the CDR3: TGTGCCAGCACCCTCCCTCAGTTACAGATTAATAGTGAAGCTTTCTTT. Protein sequence: CASTLPQLQINSEAFF.

The rearrangement links TRBV18 to TRBJ2-1, with TRBD1 matching over 9 bases. This CDR3 has 15 residues. Germline V lookup: CDR1 KGHSH, CDR2 LQKENI. Trimming removed 0 bases from V and 5 bases from J; junction bases left unmatched: 2. This CDR3 is CASSPPTGGHNEQFF. The CDR3 DNA follows: TGTGCCAGCTCACCACCTACAGGGGGCCACAATGAGCAGTTCTTC.

V gene TRBV5-7 combines with J gene TRBJ1-2; D remains ambiguous. TRBV5-7 is reported as an ORF; its role is uncertain. With 4 bases removed from V and 5 bases from J, the gap between germline ends came to 15 bases. The CDR3 is 14 residues long. This CDR3 is CASSPLESGYGYTF. In DNA form, the CDR3 reads TGTGCCAGCAGCCCGTTGGAATCCGGTTATGGCTACACCTTC.

The chain couples TRBV29-1 to TRBJ2-7; D unclear. Trimming took 2 bases from V and 5 from J, leaving 16 bases between them. Germline V gene data show CDR1 as SQVTM and CDR2 as ANQGSEA. CDR3 size: 14 residues. The CDR3 DNA sequence: TGCAGCGTTGAACTAAAGGATAGAACAGACGAGCAGTACTTC. It specifies CSVELKDRTDEQYF.

The V call is TRBV29-1, the J call TRBJ2-1; no definite D call. Trimming shortened V by 1 base and J by 7 bases, and 14 bases separated the two germline ends. This CDR3 comprises 14 residues. The germline V gene encodes CDR1 SQVTM and CDR2 ANQGSEA. Written as DNA, the CDR3 is TGCAGCGTTGAAGTCAAGTGGTTCGCGAATGAGCAGTTCTTC. Protein sequence: CSVEVKWFANEQFF.